This is a list of T cell receptor beta chains from one sample in a study of CD8 T cells in ankylosing spondylitis. TCRdb re-called the 5' RACE reads with MiXCR, one entry per CDR3 protein. The sample carries 200,000 to 250,000 distinct CDR3 sequences, approximately 20% recorded once. The sample taken for sequencing was blood, either unsorted or a sorted T cell fraction (not recorded which). The receptors here all came from a male donor with ankylosing spondylitis. The CDR3 runs from the conserved cysteine through the conserved F or W. A D gene is named only where the DNA matches it firmly. Size values are once, few and many counts, or a class for expanded clones, and some rows have none.

V	D	J	size	DNA	CDR3
TRBV7-3	.	TRBJ2-1	many	TGTGCCAGCAGCTTAGAACCAGGGTGGGCCAATGAGCAGTTCTTC	CASSLEPGWANEQFF
TRBV12-3/TRBV12-4	TRBD2	TRBJ2-3	many	TGTGCCAGCAGTTTAAGCGGGGGGGCAGATACGCAGTATTTT	CASSLSGGADTQYF
TRBV7-9	TRBD2	TRBJ2-5	.	TGTGCCAGCAGCTTCCCGTTAGCGGGAGTAGGAGAGACCCAGTACTTC	CASSFPLAGVGETQYF
TRBV7-9	TRBD2	TRBJ2-2	.	TGTGCCAGCAGCCTGTCATTGGCTAGCGGGTCACCCGGGGAGCTGTTTTTT	CASSLSLASGSPGELFF
TRBV7-3	.	TRBJ2-1	few	TGTGCCAGCAGCCCCACAGGGAGGGATGAGCAGTTCTTC	CASSPTGRDEQFF
TRBV7-2	.	TRBJ2-1	few	TGTGCCAGCAGCTTAAACAGGGCCGACAATGAGCAGTTCTTC	CASSLNRADNEQFF
TRBV27	.	TRBJ1-5	few	TGTGCCAGCAGCCCCGGTTATAGCAATCAGCCCCAGCATTTT	CASSPGYSNQPQHF
TRBV11-2	.	TRBJ2-3	.	TGTGCCAGCAGCTTAGGGTGGGACACCTCCGGACTCACAGATACGCAGTATTTT	CASSLGWDTSGLTDTQYF
TRBV29-1	.	TRBJ2-1	few	TGCAGCGTTGACACCGAGCGGGATGAGCAGTTCTTC	CSVDTERDEQFF
TRBV10-3	.	TRBJ2-2	.	TGTGCCATCTCTCCCAGCGGGAACACCGGGGAGCTGTTTTTT	CAISPSGNTGELFF
TRBV28	TRBD2	TRBJ2-5	.	TGTGCCAGCAGCCCCGGGACTAGCAGTCAAGAGACCCAGTACTTC	CASSPGTSSQETQYF
TRBV4-2	.	TRBJ2-1	.	TGTGCCAGCAGCCAGAGGGGGTGGAGCAATGAGCAGTTCTTC	CASSQRGWSNEQFF
TRBV29-1	TRBD2	TRBJ2-7	.	TGCAGCGTGGGTGGGACTAGTGGGATTTACGAGCAGTACTTC	CSVGGTSGIYEQYF
TRBV20-1	.	TRBJ2-2	.	TGCAGTGCTAGAGTCGGGAACACCGGGGAGCTGTTTTTT	CSARVGNTGELFF
TRBV12-3/TRBV12-4	TRBD2	TRBJ2-1	many	TGTGCCAGCAGCCCCGGGACTAGCGGGATCGATGAGCAGTTCTTC	CASSPGTSGIDEQFF
TRBV28	.	TRBJ2-7	few	TGTGCCAGCAGTTACCCCCTCGGGGCTAGCGCGACCTACGAGCAGTACTTC	CASSYPLGASATYEQYF
TRBV7-8	.	TRBJ1-1	few	TGTGCCAGCAGCTTAGATGTTCCGCACACTGAAGCTTTCTTT	CASSLDVPHTEAFF
TRBV4-3	TRBD1	TRBJ2-5	few	TGCGCCAGCAGCCAAGACGACAGGGATCAAGAGACCCAGTACTTC	CASSQDDRDQETQYF
TRBV12-3/TRBV12-4	TRBD1	TRBJ2-1	.	TGTGCCAGCAGTTCCGGGACAGAGTTTTACAATGAGCAGTTCTTC	CASSSGTEFYNEQFF
TRBV28	.	TRBJ2-7	once	TGTGCCAGCGTGCCCCCCGACTCCTACGAGCAGTACTTC	CASVPPDSYEQYF
TRBV15	.	TRBJ2-7	.	TGTGCCACCAGCAGGGCCCGGGCCTCCTACGAGCAGTACTTC	CATSRARASYEQYF
TRBV12-3/TRBV12-4	.	TRBJ2-2	.	TGTGCCAGCAGTTCATGGGTAGCGACATCGAACACCGGGGAGCTGTTTTTT	CASSSWVATSNTGELFF
TRBV24-1	TRBD2	TRBJ2-1	.	TGTGCCACCAGGAGCGGGAGGGTCGACAATGAGCAGTTCTTC	CATRSGRVDNEQFF
TRBV30	TRBD1	TRBJ2-5	.	TGTGCCTGGAGCTGGGGACAGGGATGGGAGACCCAGTACTTC	CAWSWGQGWETQYF
TRBV7-9	.	TRBJ2-7	many	TGTGCCAGCAGCTCGACAGGCTTGGAGCAGTACTTC	CASSSTGLEQYF
TRBV20-1	.	TRBJ2-5	.	TGCAGTGCTAGAGAATGGGGGGACCCTTTGGAGACCCAGTACTTC	CSAREWGDPLETQYF
TRBV5-6	TRBD1	TRBJ1-1	.	TGTGCCAGCAGCTCGCAGGGGGGCACTGAAGCTTTCTTT	CASSSQGGTEAFF
TRBV7-6	TRBD1	TRBJ2-1	few	TGTGCCAGCAGCTTAGGACAGGGGGTAGGGTACAATGAGCAGTTCTTC	CASSLGQGVGYNEQFF
TRBV7-9	.	TRBJ2-1	few	TGTGCCAGCAGCATCAGCCCTACTGGTGAGCAGTTCTTC	CASSISPTGEQFF
TRBV3-1	TRBD2	TRBJ2-5	few	TGTGCCAGCAGCCAAGGCGGGACTAGCTGGGAGACCCAGTACTTC	CASSQGGTSWETQYF
TRBV4-1	.	TRBJ2-7	few	TGCGCCAGCAGCCAAGACGGGACGGATACCTACGAGCAGTACTTC	CASSQDGTDTYEQYF
TRBV12-3/TRBV12-4	.	TRBJ1-1	.	TGTGCCAGCAGTTTAGCGCTCAGGGGCACTGAAGCTTTCTTT	CASSLALRGTEAFF
TRBV18	.	TRBJ2-7	.	TGTGCCAGCTCACAGGACGACCCCCGCACCGGCGAGCAGTACTTC	CASSQDDPRTGEQYF